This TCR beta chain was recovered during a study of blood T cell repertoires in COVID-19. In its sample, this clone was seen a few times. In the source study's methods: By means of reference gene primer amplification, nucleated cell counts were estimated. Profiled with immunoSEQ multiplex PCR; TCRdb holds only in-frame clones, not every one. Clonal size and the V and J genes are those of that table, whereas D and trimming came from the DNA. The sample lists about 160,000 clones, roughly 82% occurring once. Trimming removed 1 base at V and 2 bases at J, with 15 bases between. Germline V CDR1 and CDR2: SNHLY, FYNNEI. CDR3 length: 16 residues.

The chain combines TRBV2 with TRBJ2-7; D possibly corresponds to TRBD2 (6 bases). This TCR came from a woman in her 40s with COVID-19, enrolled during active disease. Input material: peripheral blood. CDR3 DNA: TGTGCCAGCAGTGAAGGTGTGGGACTTCAAACCTACGAGCAGTACTTC. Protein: CASSEGVGLQTYEQYF.